This is a list of T cell receptor beta chains from one sample in a study of OX40 agonist ivuxolimab in advanced cancers. The protocol was immunoSEQ multiplex PCR, while the TCRdb copy is restricted to in-frame clones and leaves out a portion. There are over 80,000 clones in the sample; about nine tenths occur only once, and more than 0.35% lies in the top ten. The sequences come from CD4+ or CD8+ T cells sorted from blood, collected in a trial of the OX40 agonist ivuxolimab. The origin of the receptors is an adult with an advanced solid tumor such as melanoma, head and neck, liver or kidney cancer. The CDR3 runs from the conserved cysteine through the conserved F or W. D genes are given only for firm matches. The size entry is marked missing in some rows and otherwise reads once, few, many or a size class.

V gene	D gene	J gene	clone size	CDR3 protein	CDR3 DNA
TRBV28	-	TRBJ2-7	once	CASRPPGQGRYEQYF	TGTGCCAGCCGACCCCCTGGCCAGGGTAGGTACGAGCAGTACTTC
TRBV6-1	-	TRBJ1-2	-	CASSRLNYGYTF	TGTGCCAGCAGTCGCTTAAACTATGGCTACACCTTC
TRBV28	TRBD2	TRBJ2-7	-	CASSSPGGYAGSYEQYF	TGTGCCAGCAGTTCGCCGGGAGGTTATGCGGGAAGCTACGAGCAGTACTTC
TRBV10-2	TRBD1	TRBJ1-5	-	CASSEWDREQPQHF	TGCGCCAGCAGTGAGTGGGACAGAGAACAGCCCCAGCATTTT
TRBV28	TRBD1	TRBJ1-2	-	CASKGAGTANYGYTF	TGTGCCAGCAAAGGGGCCGGGACAGCTAACTATGGCTACACCTTC
TRBV11-1	TRBD2	TRBJ2-1	-	CASSSSGRAYNEQFF	TGTGCCAGCAGTTCTAGCGGGAGGGCTTACAATGAGCAGTTCTTC
TRBV19	-	TRBJ1-5	-	CASSTQIGQGNSNQPQHF	TGTGCCAGTAGTACTCAAATAGGGCAGGGAAATAGCAATCAGCCCCAGCATTTT
TRBV5-1	-	TRBJ2-2	-	CASSTGGRKTGELFF	TGCGCCAGCAGCACAGGAGGACGAAAGACCGGGGAGCTGTTTTTT
TRBV5-4	TRBD1	TRBJ1-2	-	CASMATGGYGYTF	TGTGCCAGTATGGCTACAGGGGGCTATGGCTACACCTTC
TRBV2	TRBD1	TRBJ2-5	-	CASSEAGQGETQYF	TGTGCCAGCAGTGAGGCGGGACAGGGGGAGACCCAGTACTTC
TRBV5-1	-	TRBJ2-1	-	CASSLILAQDEQFF	TGCGCCAGCAGCTTGATCCTAGCCCAGGATGAGCAGTTCTTC
TRBV28	TRBD2	TRBJ2-7	-	CASSGFSGGARSYEQYF	TGTGCCAGCAGTGGATTTAGCGGGGGGGCAAGGTCCTACGAGCAGTACTTC
TRBV7-9	-	TRBJ2-1	-	CASSLAGGRRGFF	TGTGCCAGCAGCTTAGCTGGGGGTCGCCGGGGATTCTTC
TRBV29-1	-	TRBJ2-7	-	CSVGYGSYEQYF	TGCAGCGTTGGGTACGGCTCCTACGAGCAGTACTTC
TRBV18	-	TRBJ2-3	-	CASSSGHQGYTDTQYF	TGTGCCAGCTCATCGGGGCACCAGGGGTACACAGATACGCAGTATTTT
TRBV12-5	-	TRBJ1-5	-	CASGPGGPGDQPQHF	TGTGCTAGTGGTCCCGGGGGGCCCGGTGATCAGCCCCAGCATTTT
TRBV6-1	TRBD1	TRBJ1-1	-	CASSRSPGTGTEAFF	TGTGCCAGCAGTAGAAGTCCCGGGACAGGGACTGAAGCTTTCTTT
TRBV5-4	-	TRBJ2-3	-	CASTAGASTDTQYF	TGTGCCAGCACTGCTGGTGCTAGCACAGATACGCAGTATTTT
TRBV29-1	-	TRBJ1-5	-	CSAGGSNQPQHF	TGCAGCGCCGGAGGTAGCAATCAGCCCCAGCATTTT
TRBV7-2	-	TRBJ2-5	-	CASSPGPEETQYF	TGTGCCAGCAGCCCGGGACCTGAAGAGACCCAGTACTTC
TRBV30	-	TRBJ1-5	-	CAWSVTGDQPQHF	TGTGCCTGGAGTGTAACCGGGGATCAGCCCCAGCATTTT
TRBV5-1	TRBD1	TRBJ2-3	-	CASSLAGTGEGDTQYF	TGCGCCAGCAGCTTGGCCGGGACAGGGGAGGGAGATACGCAGTATTTT
TRBV4-3	TRBD1	TRBJ1-4	-	CASSPTGGEKLFF	TGCGCCAGCAGCCCCACAGGGGGCGAAAAACTGTTTTTT
TRBV19	-	TRBJ2-5	-	CASSMGQETQYF	TGTGCCAGTAGTATGGGGCAAGAGACCCAGTACTTC
TRBV6-5	-	TRBJ1-3	-	CASSSPTSGNTIYF	TGTGCCAGCAGTTCCCCGACAAGTGGAAACACCATATATTTT
TRBV5-1	-	TRBJ2-1	-	CASSLVGDSYNEQFF	TGCGCCAGCAGCTTGGTCGGGGACTCCTACAATGAGCAGTTCTTC
TRBV6-1	TRBD2	TRBJ2-2	-	CASSEAGGGTGELFF	TGTGCCAGCAGTGAAGCGGGGGGGGGCACCGGGGAGCTGTTTTTT
TRBV19	-	TRBJ2-3	-	CASSASDSPPDTQYF	TGTGCCAGTAGTGCGTCGGACAGTCCTCCAGATACGCAGTATTTT
TRBV6-5	TRBD2	TRBJ2-1	-	CASSLTSGGNNEQFF	TGTGCCAGCAGCCTCACTAGCGGAGGTAACAATGAGCAGTTCTTC
TRBV6-6	-	TRBJ1-1	few	CASQVFVNTEAFF	TGTGCCAGTCAGGTTTTCGTGAACACTGAAGCTTTCTTT
TRBV10-3	TRBD2	TRBJ2-3	-	CAIRPSGSSTDTQYF	TGTGCCATCAGACCCAGCGGGAGTAGCACAGATACGCAGTATTTT
TRBV6-1	-	TRBJ2-5	once	CASSEFTGIETQYF	TGTGCCAGCAGTGAATTTACCGGGATTGAGACCCAGTACTTC
TRBV4-1	-	TRBJ2-3	-	CASSQDGNTQYF	TGCGCCAGCAGCCAAGATGGGAATACGCAGTATTTT
TRBV16	TRBD1	TRBJ2-1	-	CASSQSVGQGVEQFF	TGTGCCAGCAGCCAATCGGTCGGACAGGGGGTTGAGCAGTTCTTC
TRBV28	TRBD1	TRBJ2-2	once	CASTPGGHYTGELFF	TGTGCCAGCACCCCAGGGGGACATTACACCGGGGAGCTGTTTTTT
TRBV29-1	-	TRBJ2-3	-	CSVAHVGRTDTQYF	TGCAGCGTTGCCCATGTGGGGAGAACAGATACGCAGTATTTT
TRBV2	-	TRBJ2-5	-	CASSDGDPNPDQYF	TGTGCCAGCAGTGATGGTGACCCGAACCCGGACCAGTACTTC
TRBV7-7	-	TRBJ2-2	-	CASSRSNTGELFF	TGTGCCAGCAGCAGATCTAACACCGGGGAGCTGTTTTTT
TRBV30	TRBD1	TRBJ2-3	-	CAWNGQGAADTQYF	TGTGCCTGGAACGGGCAGGGGGCCGCAGATACGCAGTATTTT
TRBV10-3	TRBD1	TRBJ2-3	-	CAISNDRGSTDTQYF	TGTGCCATCAGTAACGACAGGGGGAGCACAGATACGCAGTATTTT
TRBV5-1	-	TRBJ2-5	-	CASSHTLGPGGPPNQETQYF	TGCGCCAGCAGCCACACTTTGGGTCCCGGGGGTCCACCAAACCAAGAGACCCAGTACTTC
TRBV19	-	TRBJ1-2	-	CASSIGSPLSGYTF	TGTGCCAGTAGTATCGGCAGTCCCCTCTCTGGCTACACCTTC
TRBV4-3	-	TRBJ2-2	-	CASSQESGQSGELFF	TGCGCCAGCAGCCAAGAATCCGGACAGTCCGGGGAGCTGTTTTTT
TRBV5-1	TRBD2	TRBJ2-7	-	CASSSRLAGMYEQYF	TGCGCCAGCAGCTCGAGACTAGCGGGGATGTACGAGCAGTACTTC
TRBV19	TRBD1	TRBJ2-1	-	CAVRKGATYNEQFF	TGTGCAGTAAGAAAGGGGGCCACCTACAATGAGCAATTCTTC
TRBV11-1	-	TRBJ1-1	-	CASSRKTSPTEAFF	TGTGCCAGCAGCCGTAAGACATCGCCCACTGAAGCTTTCTTT
TRBV4-2	-	TRBJ2-5	-	CASSQPPGWEETQYF	TGTGCCAGCAGCCAGCCCCCTGGGTGGGAAGAGACCCAGTACTTC